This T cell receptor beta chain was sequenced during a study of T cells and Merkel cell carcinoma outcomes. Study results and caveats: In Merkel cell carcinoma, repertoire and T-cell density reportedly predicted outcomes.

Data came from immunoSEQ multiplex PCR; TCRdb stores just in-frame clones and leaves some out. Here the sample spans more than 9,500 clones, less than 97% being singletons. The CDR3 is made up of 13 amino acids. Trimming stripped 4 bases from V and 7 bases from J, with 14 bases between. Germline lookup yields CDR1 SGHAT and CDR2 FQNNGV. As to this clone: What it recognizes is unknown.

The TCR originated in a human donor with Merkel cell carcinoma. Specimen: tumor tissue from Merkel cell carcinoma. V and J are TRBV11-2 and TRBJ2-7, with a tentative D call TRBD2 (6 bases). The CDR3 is CASSSKWGGEQYF. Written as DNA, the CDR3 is TGTGCCAGCAGCTCCAAGTGGGGAGGAGAGCAGTACTTC.